This TCR beta chain was sequenced during a study of T cell repertoires in cytomegalovirus infection. The wider study: HLA-B-restricted CMV epitopes that are well studied were used alongside recently identified HLA-C-restricted ones.

The study's findings and limits: Cumulative public TCR beta family frequency identified CMV carriers with the relevant HLA.

TCRdb fed the reads into MiXCR, producing one record per CDR3 protein. The data hold under 40,000 distinct CDR3 sequences, with about 50% observed a single time. Looked up from germline, CDR1 is SSHAT and CDR2 is FNYEAQ (reference sequence). The CDR3 extends over 15 amino acids. As to this clonotype: Its antigen is not identified. One end of the junction does not line up with germline, which may come from a read error.

This sequence was found in a human donor in good health (CMV status not recorded). Some clones in this sample may be carry-over from other donors' samples. The V gene is TRBV7-7, the J gene TRBJ2-5, with D perhaps being TRBD1 or TRBD2 (5 bases each). Source: CD8+ T cells from cultured PBMCs, taken from culture after CMV antigen stimulation. CDR3 sequence (DNA): TGTGCTAGCAGCTTGAACTGGGACCTTCAAGAGACCCAGTACTTC. Its protein product is CASSLNWDLQETQYF.